This T cell receptor (beta chain) emerged from a study of cytomegalovirus exposure and HLA in healthy donors. Study-wide results and limits: As a later analysis revealed, the rate of TCR association differed by HLA locus, with DRB1 most and HLA-C fewest.

The germline gives CDR1 SGHRS, CDR2 YFSETQ. CDR3 length: 17 residues. Losses at the gene ends were 2 bases for V and 6 bases for J; bases not matched to a gene: 10. A single count supports this clone. Antigen: not known. The study sampled nominally healthy donors, though unrecorded immune exposures were likely. 60 Vbeta and 13 Jbeta primers were used in PCR. Method: immunoSEQ multiplex PCR; TCRdb's copy keeps in-frame clones and lacks some. Among 150,000 to 200,000 clones listed, over 80% were seen once. The TCR sequence derives from a girl aged 10 to 17 in good health and CMV-seropositive. The rearrangement links TRBV5-1 to TRBJ2-2, with TRBD1 matching over 10 bases. Sequencing was carried out using PBMCs. The CDR3 loop reads CASSLPVGTGEAGELFF. DNA of the CDR3: TGCGCCAGCAGCTTACCAGTCGGGACAGGGGAGGCCGGGGAGCTGTTTTTT.